A selection of T cell receptor beta chains follows, all from one sample in a study of Ad26.COV2.S vaccination and SARS-CoV-2 variants. This table comes from immunoSEQ multiplex PCR, and its TCRdb copy is limited to in-frame clones, with some not included. Among over 400,000 clones listed, approximately 92% were seen once. The specimen was peripheral blood, collected in a trial of Ad26.COV2.S vaccine versus placebo. These TCRs come from a person aged 18 to 65 who received the Ad26.COV2.S COVID-19 vaccine or a placebo. Each CDR3 is given with its conserved first and last residue. A D gene is named only where the DNA matches it firmly. Only some rows state a clone size, as once, few, many or a class for expanded clones.

j_gene,v_gene,d_gene,abundance,CDR3nt,CDR3aa
TRBJ2-7,TRBV4-3,NA,NA,TGCGCCAGCAGCCAGATGGGGGTGCGAGGGGTTTACGAGCAGTACTTC,CASSQMGVRGVYEQYF
TRBJ2-2,TRBV5-4,TRBD1,NA,TGTGCCAGCAGCCTCGGACAGGGCCCCGGGGAGCTGTTTTTT,CASSLGQGPGELFF
TRBJ1-6,TRBV29-1,NA,NA,TGCAGCGGGAGAGTTACTGGCGATTCACCCCTCCACTTT,CSGRVTGDSPLHF
TRBJ1-1,TRBV6-5,NA,few,TGTGCCAGCAGTTCCCTCGGGGGTTGGAACACTGAAGCTTTCTTT,CASSSLGGWNTEAFF
TRBJ2-2,TRBV5-1,NA,NA,TGCGCCAGCAGCCCGGCCTGGGGAGGTAGCCCAGTTGCCGGGGAGCTGTTTTTT,CASSPAWGGSPVAGELFF
TRBJ2-2,TRBV14,NA,NA,TGTGCCAGCAGCCAAGATAGGGGACTCCTTCCCGGGGAGCTGTTTTTT,CASSQDRGLLPGELFF
TRBJ2-5,TRBV5-1,TRBD2,NA,TGCGCCAGCAGCTTGGGGACTAGCGGGCGTATCCAAGAGACCCAGTACTTC,CASSLGTSGRIQETQYF
TRBJ2-5,TRBV18,NA,NA,TGTGCCAGCTCACCGGCCTCGGGGTTGGGGGCCCAGTACTTC,CASSPASGLGAQYF
TRBJ1-4,TRBV7-9,TRBD1,NA,TGTGCCAGCAGCCAGGGGGCTGTTCGAGAAAAACTGTTTTTT,CASSQGAVREKLFF
TRBJ2-7,TRBV7-2,NA,NA,TGTGCCAGCAGCTTACAGGGGGGCGACGAGCAGTACTTC,CASSLQGGDEQYF
TRBJ2-3,TRBV10-3,NA,NA,TGTGCCATCAGTGAGAGTGGGGGGCGAGATACGCAGTATTTT,CAISESGGRDTQYF
TRBJ1-6,TRBV7-9,TRBD1,few,TGTGCCAGCAGCCACCCGGACAGGGACCATTCACCCCTCCACTTT,CASSHPDRDHSPLHF
TRBJ1-2,TRBV7-2,NA,NA,TGTGCCAGCAGCTTAAGACAGCCTAGCTACACCTTC,CASSLRQPSYTF
TRBJ1-6,TRBV25-1,TRBD1,NA,TGTGCCAGTAAGGACAGGGATTCACCCCTCCACTTT,CASKDRDSPLHF
TRBJ1-5,TRBV2,NA,NA,TGTGCCAGCAGCGGGGGGTTTAGCAATCAGCCCCAGCATTTT,CASSGGFSNQPQHF
TRBJ2-5,TRBV5-6,NA,NA,TGTGCCAGCAGCAGGGGACTCAACCAAGAGACCCAGTACTTC,CASSRGLNQETQYF
TRBJ2-7,TRBV11-2,NA,NA,TGTGCCAGCAGTTTTAAGGGGAGCCTATACGAGCAGTACTTC,CASSFKGSLYEQYF
TRBJ1-5,TRBV27,NA,NA,TGTGCCAGCAGTTTATCTTCCAATCAGCCCCAGCATTTT,CASSLSSNQPQHF
TRBJ2-5,TRBV28,TRBD1,NA,TGTGCCAGCAGTTTACAGGGACAGGCGTCGGAGACCCAGTACTTC,CASSLQGQASETQYF
TRBJ2-1,TRBV5-4,TRBD2,NA,TGTGCCAGCAGCTACCCCGGGACTAGCGACTACAATGAGCAGTTCTTC,CASSYPGTSDYNEQFF
TRBJ2-7,TRBV28,NA,NA,TGTGCCAGCAACTATCGCTACGAGCAGTACTTC,CASNYRYEQYF
TRBJ1-3,TRBV19,NA,NA,TGTGCCAGTAGCTTCCCCCCAACGGGAGGAAACACCATATATTTT,CASSFPPTGGNTIYF
TRBJ2-5,TRBV19,NA,NA,TGTGCCAGTAGTACTGTTGCAGCGAAAGAGACCCAGTACTTC,CASSTVAAKETQYF
TRBJ1-1,TRBV10-3,NA,NA,TGTGCCATCAGTGAGTCAGGCGGGAACACTGAAGCTTTCTTT,CAISESGGNTEAFF
TRBJ1-4,TRBV3-1/TRBV3-2,NA,NA,TGTGCCAGCAGCCAGTCCAACGTGCCTACCCACCAGTTTATATTAGCTGAAAAACTGTTTTTT,CASSQSNVPTHQFILAEKLFF
TRBJ1-2,TRBV30,NA,NA,TGTGCCTGGAGCGTAAACCGGGTCGACGGCTACACCTTC,CAWSVNRVDGYTF
TRBJ1-1,TRBV12-3/TRBV12-4,NA,NA,TGTGCCAGCAGTTTCCGGGTAGGCGCTGAAGCTTTCTTT,CASSFRVGAEAFF
TRBJ2-2,TRBV9,TRBD1,NA,TGTGCCAGCAGGGGGGACAGGGTTAACGGGGAGCTGTTTTTT,CASRGDRVNGELFF
TRBJ1-2,TRBV7-9,NA,NA,TGTGCCAGCAGCCCCCGGGCCGGGGGGCCGAGTAACTATGGCTACACCTTC,CASSPRAGGPSNYGYTF